Below, 30 T cell receptor beta chains from the same sample are listed, as sequenced in a study of CD8 T cells in ankylosing spondylitis. Notes on the study in general: For ankylosing spondylitis blood, a TCR beta motif of about eight highly homologous variants appeared characteristic.

Antigens for these TCRs are unknown. TCRdb itself ran the 5' RACE reads through MiXCR, one entry per CDR3 protein. The sample includes a few hundred thousand distinct CDR3 sequences, about a fifth seen only once; the top ten take less than 20%. The sample consisted of blood, either unsorted or a sorted T cell fraction (not recorded which). The receptors originated from a male donor with ankylosing spondylitis.

CDR3 nucleotides: TGCAGCGTTGGACGACAGGTAAACACTGAAGCTTTCTTT. Amino acid sequence: CSVGRQVNTEAFF. The chain carries TRBV29-1 and TRBJ1-1; possible D gene TRBD1, 6 bases. The V and J ends lost 4 bases and 2 bases respectively, with 11 bases between them. This CDR3 is built from 13 residues. Germline CDR1 is SQVTM and CDR2 is ANQGSEA. Looking up the rest from reference TRBV29-1 and TRBJ1-1 gives the full variable domain: SAVISQKPSRDICQRGTSLTIQCQVDSQVTMMFWYRQQPGQSLTLIATANQGSEATYESGFVIDKFPISRPNLTFSTLTVSNMSPEDSSIYLCSVGRQVNTEAFFGQGTRLTVV.

The V call is TRBV20-1, the J call TRBJ2-3; 7 bases are a match to TRBD2. J lost 2 bases, V lost 0 bases, and 5 bases had no gene match. Germline V lookup: CDR1 DFQATT, CDR2 SNEGSKA (reference sequence). This CDR3 comprises 15 residues. The CDR3 coding sequence is TGCAGTGCTAGAGAACGAGCGGGAACCACAGATACGCAGTATTTT. Its translation is CSARERAGTTDTQYF.

The chain carries TRBV11-3 and TRBJ2-1, with D tentatively TRBD2 (5 bases). Germline V gene data show CDR1 as SGHNT and CDR2 as YENEEA. The germline V and J ends were trimmed by 1 base and 10 bases, with 8 bases remaining between them. The CDR3 has 12 amino acids. CDR3 coding DNA: TGTGCCAGCAGCTTAGCGGGGTTCGAGCAGTTCTTC. Protein product: CASSLAGFEQFF.

The rearrangement joins TRBV5-1 to TRBJ1-4; no reliable D call. V was cut by 1 base and J by 7 bases, with 14 bases left in between. Germline V gene lookup returns CDR1 SGHRS and CDR2 YFSETQ. The CDR3 totals 15 residues. CDR3 protein: CASSLFGQSGEKLFF. The CDR3 DNA is TGCGCCAGCAGCTTGTTCGGTCAGTCTGGTGAAAAACTGTTTTTT.

This clonotype was observed a few times. The V call is TRBV28, the J call TRBJ2-2; 7 positions match TRBD1. V trimming: 3 bases; J trimming: 6 bases; junction bases outside the gene matches: 7. CDR3 length equals 15 residues. Looked up from germline, CDR1 is MDHEN and CDR2 is SYDVKM. CDR3 in amino acids: CASSFVRGRAGELFF. The DNA of the CDR3 is TGTGCCAGCAGTTTTGTAAGGGGGCGCGCCGGGGAGCTGTTTTTT.

CDR3 protein: CSARALSAFYEQYF. Here the CDR3 DNA reads TGCAGTGCTAGAGCCCTGTCCGCGTTTTACGAGCAGTACTTC. The rearrangement joins TRBV20-1 to TRBJ2-7; D gene ambiguous. Germline CDR1 is DFQATT and CDR2 is SNEGSKA (reference sequence). This CDR3 comprises 14 residues. V was cut by 1 base and J by 4 bases, with 14 bases left in between.

There are a few counts of this clonotype. The V call is TRBV28, the J call TRBJ2-3, with 9 bases fitting TRBD2. CDR1 is MDHEN, CDR2 SYDVKM, per germline. The CDR3 is 18 amino acids. The J segment lost 1 base and the V segment lost 6 bases, leaving 14 bases of the junction unmatched. This chain's CDR3 is CASSGGLAYTYGTDTQYF. CDR3 sequence (DNA): TGTGCCAGCAGCGGGGGACTAGCCTACACTTATGGCACAGATACGCAGTATTTT.

The chain joins TRBV6-1 to TRBJ2-3, with 9 positions matching TRBD2. In germline, CDR1 is MNHNS, CDR2 SASEGT. The CDR3 runs 16 residues. V lost 6 bases and J lost 5; bases outside the gene matches: 12. CDR3 residues: CASSTPRASGKDTQYF. For the CDR3, the DNA is TGTGCCAGCAGCACACCCCGGGCTAGCGGGAAAGATACGCAGTATTTT.

This clonotype was recorded a few times. The chain recombines TRBV7-2 with TRBJ2-1, with a possible D match to TRBD1 (7 bases). The CDR3 totals 13 residues. Trimming took off 6 bases at V and 9 bases at J, with 15 bases between the two ends. The germline V gene encodes CDR1 SGHTA and CDR2 FQGNSA. This CDR3 reads CASRVAAGGEQFF. The CDR3 coding sequence is TGTGCCAGCAGGGTAGCGGCAGGGGGTGAGCAGTTCTTC.

The CDR3 spells CASSPLGWSNQPQHF. CDR3 DNA: TGCGCCAGCAGCCCACTTGGGTGGAGCAATCAGCCCCAGCATTTT. The J gene is TRBJ1-5, the V gene TRBV4-1; D call uncertain. The CDR3 covers 15 residues. Germline loops: CDR1 MGHRA, CDR2 YSYEKL. The V and J ends lost 4 bases and 1 base respectively, with 11 bases between them.

This clonotype was seen only a few times. The chain joins TRBV20-1 to TRBJ1-5, with unresolved D. Trimming left V 1 base short and J 8 bases short, with 12 bases between. The CDR3 spans 13 residues. From germline, CDR1 is DFQATT and CDR2 SNEGSKA (reference sequence). CDR3 in DNA: TGCAGTGCTAGAGGATCTGGGGTAGAGCCCCAGCATTTT. Protein: CSARGSGVEPQHF.

The DNA for the CDR3 is TGCAGTGCTATAGTGCGGGTCGGCAACACAGATACGCAGTATTTT. Translated: CSAIVRVGNTDTQYF. This rearrangement joins TRBV20-1 to TRBJ2-3; TRBD2 might be the D (5 bases). V shed 4 bases and J shed 2 bases, with 16 bases lying between them. Germline-derived CDR1 and CDR2 are DFQATT and SNEGSKA (reference sequence). CDR3 length: 15 amino acids.

The chain is built from TRBV9 and TRBJ2-5; TRBD2 agrees at 11 bases. Germline-derived CDR1 and CDR2 are SGDLS and YYNGEE. V gave up 3 bases and J gave up 3 bases; unmatched junction bases: 1. The CDR3 has 14 amino acids. The CDR3 is CASSAGLAEETQYF. The CDR3 DNA reads TGTGCCAGCAGCGCGGGACTAGCGGAAGAGACCCAGTACTTC.

The V call is TRBV6-1, the J call TRBJ1-1; D not resolved. The V and J ends lost 5 bases and 6 bases respectively, with 13 bases between them. CDR1 and CDR2 (germline): MNHNS, SASEGT. This CDR3 comprises 13 residues. The chain's CDR3 is CASSPPEAPEAFF. DNA of the CDR3: TGTGCCAGCAGTCCCCCAGAAGCCCCTGAAGCTTTCTTT.

This clonotype has a handful of counts. The V gene is TRBV24-1, the J gene TRBJ2-3; 9 bases line up with TRBD2. V lost 1 base to trimming and J lost 3 bases; unmatched junction nucleotides: 4. This CDR3 region has 16 residues. The germline V gene encodes CDR1 KGHDR and CDR2 SFDVKD. The CDR3 nucleotides are TGTGCCACCAGTGATTTCCGGCGGGAGGGTACAGATACGCAGTATTTT. Amino acid sequence: CATSDFRREGTDTQYF.

As DNA, the CDR3 is TGTGCCAGCAGTGAAACAGGGGGATTTGGGAACATTCAGTACTTC. This sequence encodes CASSETGGFGNIQYF. The V and J genes are TRBV25-1 and TRBJ2-4; 8 nucleotides agree with TRBD1. CDR3 length: 15 amino acids. Per the germline V gene, CDR1 is MGHDK and CDR2 is SYGVNS. Trimming removed 2 bases from V and 7 bases from J; junction bases left unmatched: 7.

This clonotype came up a few times. The V call is TRBV6-5, the J call TRBJ2-7, with 8 bases lining up with TRBD1. CDR1 MNHEY and CDR2 SVGAGI come from the germline V gene. The CDR3 covers 14 residues. J gave up 1 base and V 4 bases, and 3 bases lay outside the gene matches. Here the CDR3 reads CASSSTGASYEQYF. CDR3 DNA: TGTGCCAGCAGTTCGACAGGGGCTTCCTACGAGCAGTACTTC.

The chain carries TRBV5-1 and TRBJ2-1, with D possibly being TRBD1 (5 bases). This CDR3 region has 13 residues. V was clipped by 0 bases and J by 9 bases, with 10 bases between them. Germline V gives CDR1 SGHRS, CDR2 YFSETQ. The CDR3 DNA is TGCGCCAGCAGCTTGGAAGGGGTCGGTGAGCAGTTCTTC. Translating gives CASSLEGVGEQFF.

This clonotype was seen many times. The chain employs TRBV29-1 and TRBJ1-2; D perhaps matches TRBD1 (5 bases). Trimming cost V 2 bases and J 7 bases, with 5 bases left between them. Germline lookup yields CDR1 SQVTM and CDR2 ANQGSEA. The length of the CDR3 is 10 residues. The CDR3 loop is CSVERGGYTF. In DNA, the CDR3 is TGCAGCGTTGAAAGGGGTGGCTACACCTTC.

This chain uses TRBV6-1 with TRBJ1-2; TRBD1 matches 8 bases. The junction had 5 bases not matched to a gene; V was cut back by 6 bases and J by 5 bases. Per germline, CDR1 MNHNS and CDR2 SASEGT. The CDR3 spans 13 residues. Here the CDR3 DNA reads TGTGCCAGCAGGTTGACAGGGGTATATGGCTACACCTTC. This codes for CASRLTGVYGYTF.

This chain links TRBV12-3 or TRBV12-4 with TRBJ2-1, with D unclear. V was trimmed by 3 bases and J by 5 bases, leaving 14 bases between them. This CDR3 spans 15 amino acids. DNA of the CDR3: TGTGCCAGCAGTTTTGGGTTCCGAAGGGACAATGAGCAGTTCTTC. Protein sequence: CASSFGFRRDNEQFF.

V gene TRBV12-3 or TRBV12-4 combines with J gene TRBJ2-2, with no clear D. Trimming took 4 bases from V and 4 from J, leaving 10 bases between them. The CDR3 runs to 14 residues. CDR3 nucleotides: TGTGCCAGCAGTTGGGTTACTCTCACCGGGGAGCTGTTTTTT. Translated, it gives CASSWVTLTGELFF.

This clonotype was picked up a small number of times. The chain is built from TRBV28 and TRBJ1-2; possible D gene TRBD1, 5 bases. Between the trimmed V and J ends, which lost 6 bases and 7 bases, there was a span of 18 bases. The germline V gene encodes CDR1 MDHEN and CDR2 SYDVKM. The CDR3 totals 14 residues. The CDR3 DNA is TGTGCCAGCAGACTGTCTAGGGGCGCGAGTGGCTACACCTTC. It codes for CASRLSRGASGYTF.

The chain recombines TRBV11-3 with TRBJ1-1; D is ambiguous. CDR3 size: 16 residues. The V gene's germline CDR1 is SGHNT and CDR2 YENEEA. Trimming stripped 5 bases from V and 0 bases from J, with 16 bases between. The DNA for the CDR3 is TGTGCCAGCAGCCCCCGGATGCTCGTGATGAACACTGAAGCTTTCTTT. Encoded protein: CASSPRMLVMNTEAFF.

This clonotype was recorded a few times. This rearrangement joins TRBV11-3 to TRBJ2-3; 11 bases are shared with TRBD2. Germline CDR1 SGHNT, CDR2 YENEEA. With 6 bases clipped from V and 4 bases from J, the junction kept 6 bases outside the gene matches. The CDR3 loop spans 15 amino acids. CDR3 sequence: CASSVAGGPADTQYF. In DNA form, the CDR3 reads TGTGCCAGCAGTGTAGCGGGAGGGCCGGCAGATACGCAGTATTTT.

This clonotype has just a few counts. This chain connects TRBV20-1 to TRBJ2-1, with D possibly being TRBD2 (5 bases). Looked up from germline, CDR1 is DFQATT and CDR2 is SNEGSKA (reference sequence). Trimming took 1 base from V and 8 from J, leaving 9 bases between them. The CDR3 has 12 residues. CDR3 loop: CSARVFGDEQFF. CDR3 bases: TGCAGTGCTAGAGTCTTCGGGGATGAGCAGTTCTTC.

In DNA, the CDR3 is TGTGCCAGCAGCTCTCAACTCAGAGGGAGATCCAATTCACCCCTCCACTTT. It codes for CASSSQLRGRSNSPLHF. The chain links TRBV7-2 to TRBJ1-6; no clear D gene. This CDR3 region has 17 residues. The germline V and J ends were trimmed by 4 bases and 7 bases, with 20 bases remaining between them. Germline loops: CDR1 SGHTA, CDR2 FQGNSA.

The rearrangement joins TRBV7-8 to TRBJ1-5, with no clear D. The CDR3 runs 13 residues. The V gene's germline CDR1 is SGHVS and CDR2 FQNEAQ. Deletions cut 2 bases from V and 5 bases from J, with 7 bases between. The CDR3 is CASSLSGYQPQHF. Here the CDR3 DNA reads TGTGCCAGCAGCTTATCGGGGTATCAGCCCCAGCATTTT.

This chain connects TRBV19 to TRBJ1-1; weak D call: TRBD1 (5 bases). V lost 5 bases and J 1 base, leaving 20 bases between the germline ends. The CDR3 covers 17 residues. Looked up from germline, CDR1 is LNHDA and CDR2 is SQIVND (reference sequence). CDR3 amino acids: CASSAWDAGSGNTEAFF. For the CDR3, the DNA is TGTGCCAGTAGTGCCTGGGACGCGGGGTCCGGGAACACTGAAGCTTTCTTT.

This clonotype turned up a few times. Here the CDR3 DNA reads TGTGCCAGCAGCCAGGGGGGACAGCTTAATTCACCCCTCCACTTT. Translated: CASSQGGQLNSPLHF. The chain combines TRBV6-1 with TRBJ1-6, with TRBD1 identical over 7 bases. V trimming: 6 bases; J trimming: 6 bases; junction bases outside the gene matches: 8. This CDR3 comprises 15 residues. CDR1 and CDR2 from the germline V gene are MNHNS and SASEGT.